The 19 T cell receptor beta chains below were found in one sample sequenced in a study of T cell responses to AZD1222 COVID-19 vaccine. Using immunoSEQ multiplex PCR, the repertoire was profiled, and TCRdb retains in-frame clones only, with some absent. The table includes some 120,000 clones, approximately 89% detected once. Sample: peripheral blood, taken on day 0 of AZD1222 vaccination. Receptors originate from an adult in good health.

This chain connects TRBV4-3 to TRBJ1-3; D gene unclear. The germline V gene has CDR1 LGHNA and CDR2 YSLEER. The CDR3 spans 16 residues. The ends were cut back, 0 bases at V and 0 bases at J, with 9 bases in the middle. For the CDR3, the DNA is TGCGCCAGCAGCCAAGACTTCAGTTTCTCTGGAAACACCATATATTTT. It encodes CASSQDFSFSGNTIYF.

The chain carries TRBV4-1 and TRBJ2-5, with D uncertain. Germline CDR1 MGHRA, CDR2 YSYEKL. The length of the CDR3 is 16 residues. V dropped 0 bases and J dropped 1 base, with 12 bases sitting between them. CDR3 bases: TGCGCCAGCAGCCAAGATCGAGTGGGCAGCCAAGAGACCCAGTACTTC. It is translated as CASSQDRVGSQETQYF.

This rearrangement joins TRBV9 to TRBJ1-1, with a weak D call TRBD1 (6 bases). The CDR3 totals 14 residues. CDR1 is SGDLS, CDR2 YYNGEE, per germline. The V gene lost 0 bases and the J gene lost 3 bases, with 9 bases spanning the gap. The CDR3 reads CASSVDQGHTEAFF. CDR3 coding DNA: TGTGCCAGCAGCGTAGACCAGGGGCACACTGAAGCTTTCTTT.

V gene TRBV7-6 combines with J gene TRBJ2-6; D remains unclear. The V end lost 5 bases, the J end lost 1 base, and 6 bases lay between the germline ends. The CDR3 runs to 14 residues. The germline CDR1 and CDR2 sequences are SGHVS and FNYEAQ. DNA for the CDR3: TGTGCCAGCAGCGACCCATCTGGGGCCAACGTCCTGACTTTC. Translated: CASSDPSGANVLTF.

The CDR3 loop reads CASSQGDAFSGANVLTF. The CDR3 nucleotides are TGTGCCAGCAGCCAAGGAGACGCTTTCTCTGGGGCCAACGTCCTGACTTTC. This chain links TRBV14 with TRBJ2-6, with D uncertain. Trimming cost V 1 base and J 0 bases, with 10 bases left between them. CDR1 is SGHDN and CDR2 is FVKESK in the germline V gene. The CDR3 is made up of 17 amino acids.

The CDR3 DNA sequence: TGTGCCAGCAGCTTAGGTGTAGCGGGGGGGTACGAGCAGTACTTC. Translation gives CASSLGVAGGYEQYF. The chain links TRBV7-9 to TRBJ2-7, with TRBD2 identical over 11 bases. After removal of 1 base from V and 4 bases from J, the junction contained 3 bases not matched to a gene. This CDR3 spans 15 amino acids. The germline V gene encodes CDR1 SEHNR and CDR2 FQNEAQ (reference sequence).

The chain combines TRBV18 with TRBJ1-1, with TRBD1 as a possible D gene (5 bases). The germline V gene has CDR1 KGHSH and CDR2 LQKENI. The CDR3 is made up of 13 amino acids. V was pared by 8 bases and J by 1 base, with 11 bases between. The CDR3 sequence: CASRGQGNTEAFF. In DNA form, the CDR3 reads TGTGCCAGCCGAGGCCAGGGGAACACTGAAGCTTTCTTT.

CDR3 sequence: CASSVGPGGSPSNSPLHF. The CDR3 DNA sequence: TGTGCCAGCAGCGTAGGGCCAGGGGGAAGTCCCTCCAATTCACCCCTCCACTTT. The chain recombines TRBV9 with TRBJ1-6; 7 bases map to TRBD1. Germline V gives CDR1 SGDLS, CDR2 YYNGEE. This CDR3 spans 18 amino acids. With 0 bases clipped from V and 7 bases from J, the junction kept 13 bases outside the gene matches.

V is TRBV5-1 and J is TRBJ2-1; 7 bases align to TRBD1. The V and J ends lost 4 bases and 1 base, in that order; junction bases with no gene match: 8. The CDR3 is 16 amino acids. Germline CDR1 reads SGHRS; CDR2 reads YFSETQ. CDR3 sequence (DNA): TGCGCCAGCAGCCCCGGACAGGTTCTTTCCTACAATGAGCAGTTCTTC. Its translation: CASSPGQVLSYNEQFF.

This CDR3 reads CASSQSPGASYEQYF. The CDR3 DNA is TGTGCCAGCAGCCAGTCCCCCGGGGCATCCTACGAGCAGTACTTC. V usage is TRBV4-2 and J usage is TRBJ2-7; D may be TRBD1 or TRBD2 (5 bases each). The CDR3 is 15 amino acids. V was pared by 3 bases and J by 1 base, with 13 bases between. Germline CDR1 LGHNA, CDR2 YNFKEQ.

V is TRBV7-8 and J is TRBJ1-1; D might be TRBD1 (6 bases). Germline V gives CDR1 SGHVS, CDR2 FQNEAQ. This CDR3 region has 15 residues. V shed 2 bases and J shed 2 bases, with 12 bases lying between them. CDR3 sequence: CASSLQVGGNTEAFF. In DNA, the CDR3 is TGTGCCAGCAGCTTACAAGTAGGGGGTAACACTGAAGCTTTCTTT.

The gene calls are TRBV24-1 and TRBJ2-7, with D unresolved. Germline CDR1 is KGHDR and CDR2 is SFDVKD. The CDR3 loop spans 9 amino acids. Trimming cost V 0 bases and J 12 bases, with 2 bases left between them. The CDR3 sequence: CATSDLRYF. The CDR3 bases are TGTGCCACCAGTGATTTGCGGTACTTC.

Written as DNA, the CDR3 is TGTGCCAGCAGTCTGCGACGCGAGCAGTACTTC. Translated: CASSLRREQYF. The V and J genes are TRBV12-3 or TRBV12-4 and TRBJ2-7; D gene ambiguous. The ends were cut back, 5 bases at V and 6 bases at J, with 8 bases in the middle. CDR3 length: 11 amino acids.

CDR3 sequence reads: CASSQASALANYGYTF. CDR3 coding DNA: TGTGCCAGCAGCCAAGCTTCGGCATTAGCTAACTATGGCTACACCTTC. The chain has TRBV4-2 and TRBJ1-2, with unresolved D. The CDR3 sequence is 16 residues long. Trimming took off 1 base at V and 0 bases at J, with 12 bases between the two ends. The germline gives CDR1 LGHNA, CDR2 YNFKEQ.

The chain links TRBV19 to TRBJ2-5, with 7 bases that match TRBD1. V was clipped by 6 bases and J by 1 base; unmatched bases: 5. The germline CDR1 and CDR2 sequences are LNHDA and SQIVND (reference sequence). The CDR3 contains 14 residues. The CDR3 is CASSRQGLQETQYF. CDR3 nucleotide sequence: TGTGCCAGTAGCCGACAGGGTCTCCAAGAGACCCAGTACTTC.

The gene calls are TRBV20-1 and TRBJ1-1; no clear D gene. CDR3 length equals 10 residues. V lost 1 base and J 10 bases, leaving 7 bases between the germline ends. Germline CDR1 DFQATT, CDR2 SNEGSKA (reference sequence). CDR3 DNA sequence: TGCAGTGCTAGAGTCCTAGGAGCTTTCTTT. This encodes CSARVLGAFF.

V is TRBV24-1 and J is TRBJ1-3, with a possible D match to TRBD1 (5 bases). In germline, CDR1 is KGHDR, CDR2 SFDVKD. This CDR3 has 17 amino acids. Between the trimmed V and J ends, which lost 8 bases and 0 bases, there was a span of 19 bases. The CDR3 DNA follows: TGTGCCACCAACAAAGGGACGAGGAATTCCTCTGGAAACACCATATATTTT. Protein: CATNKGTRNSSGNTIYF.

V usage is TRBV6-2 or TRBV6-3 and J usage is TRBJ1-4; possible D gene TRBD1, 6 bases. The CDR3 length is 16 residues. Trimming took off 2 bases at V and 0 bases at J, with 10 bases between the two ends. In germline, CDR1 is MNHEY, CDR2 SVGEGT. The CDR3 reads CASSYGRGTTNEKLFF. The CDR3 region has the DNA TGTGCCAGCAGTTACGGCAGGGGAACAACTAATGAAAAACTGTTTTTT.

The DNA for the CDR3 is TGCGCCAGCGCCCTCGGGGTTGGGGCAAACACTGAAGCTTTCTTT. Protein: CASALGVGANTEAFF. The V and J genes are TRBV5-1 and TRBJ1-1, with a weak D call TRBD1 (5 bases). V gave up 7 bases and J gave up 2 bases, with 18 bases separating them. The CDR3 runs to 15 residues. Germline CDR1 SGHRS, CDR2 YFSETQ.